Each of the 29 T cell receptor beta chains below was sequenced from the same sample in a study of cytomegalovirus exposure and HLA in healthy donors (dated by TCRdb to 2016 to 2017). Library preparation used the immunoSEQ multiplex PCR assay. A mixture of 60 forward primers for TCR Vbeta segments and 13 reverse primers for TCR Jbeta segments was used in the multiplex PCR. TCRdb carries this immuneACCESS record with in-frame sequences only. Its versions omit some clonotypes, under half of them owing to an unresolved V gene in the studies checked, with the rest unexplained. Within this sample are about 160,000 clones, with over 70% of them counted one time only. The top ten constitute roughly 9.7% of the sample. Sequenced sample: PBMCs. The receptor source for this set is a young man in good health and CMV-seropositive.

This chain uses TRBV6-1 with TRBJ1-1; the match to TRBD1 covers 8 bases. This CDR3 comprises 12 residues. With 11 bases clipped from V and 4 bases from J, the junction kept 6 bases outside the gene matches. CDR1 and CDR2 from the germline V gene are MNHNS and SASEGT. The CDR3 is CAARGLGTEAFF. Written as DNA, the CDR3 is TGTGCCGCCAGGGGGCTTGGCACTGAAGCTTTCTTT.

The CDR3 bases are TGCGCCAGCAGCCTCGGACTTAACACCGGGGAGCTGTTTTTT. This sequence encodes CASSLGLNTGELFF. The V and J genes are TRBV5-1 and TRBJ2-2; tentatively, D is TRBD2 (5 bases). The CDR3 totals 14 residues. Germline V gene lookup returns CDR1 SGHRS and CDR2 YFSETQ. V was cut by 4 bases and J by 2 bases, with 9 bases left in between. The full variable domain, rest sourced from reference TRBV5-1 and TRBJ2-2, is KAGVTQTPRYLIKTRGQQVTLSCSPISGHRSVSWYQQTPGQGLQFLFEYFSETQRNKGNFPGRFSGRQFSNSRSEMNVSTLELGDSALYLCASSLGLNTGELFFGEGSRLTVL.

The V call is TRBV6-4, the J call TRBJ2-3, with D uncertain. The CDR3 has 15 residues. Trimming took 10 bases from V and 0 from J, leaving 17 bases between them. Germline CDR1 reads MRHNA; CDR2 reads SNTAGT. For the CDR3, the DNA is TGTGCCACCGCGGATACGAGCAGAAGCACAGATACGCAGTATTTT. Its protein product is CATADTSRSTDTQYF.

This chain uses TRBV19 with TRBJ2-1, with D possibly TRBD2 on 5 matching bases. V was trimmed by 8 bases and J by 6 bases, leaving 20 bases between them. Germline CDR1 LNHDA, CDR2 SQIVND (reference sequence). The length of the CDR3 is 15 residues. The CDR3: CASFTIQRRFNEQFF. The CDR3 DNA reads as TGTGCCAGTTTTACCATCCAGCGGCGATTCAATGAGCAGTTCTTC. Using reference TRBV19 and TRBJ2-1 for the parts outside the CDR3, the full variable domain is DGGITQSPKYLFRKEGQNVTLSCEQNLNHDAMYWYRQDPGQGLRLIYYSQIVNDFQKGDIAEGYSVSREKKESFPLTVTSAQKNPTAFYLCASFTIQRRFNEQFFGPGTRLTVL.

This sequence joins TRBV15 and TRBJ2-5; TRBD1 aligns across 7 bases. The J call is uncertain, as TRBJ2-7 better fits the DNA end. In germline, CDR1 is LNHNV, CDR2 YYDKDF (reference sequence). This CDR3 is 18 amino acids long. CDR3 bases: TGTGCCACCAGCAGAGACCTCGGACAGGTACCGCATCCCTACGAGCAGTACTTC. As protein: CATSRDLGQVPHPYEQYF.

This chain connects TRBV5-1 to TRBJ2-6; maybe TRBD1 (6 bases). The CDR3 has 19 residues. Trimming stripped 4 bases from V and 0 bases from J, with 20 bases between. The germline CDR1 and CDR2 sequences are SGHRS and YFSETQ. The CDR3, as DNA: TGCGCCAGCAGCCCCGGTAGGGCAGGGGCACGCTCTGGGGCCAACGTCCTGACTTTC. Translated, it gives CASSPGRAGARSGANVLTF.

The chain couples TRBV15 to TRBJ1-2; maybe TRBD1 (6 bases). The CDR3 runs to 17 residues. Germline loops: CDR1 LNHNV, CDR2 YYDKDF (reference sequence). The V end lost 0 bases, the J end lost 6 bases, and 20 bases lay between the germline ends. CDR3 loop: CATSREQGSPALDGYTF. CDR3 sequence (DNA): TGTGCCACCAGCAGAGAACAGGGATCACCCGCACTAGATGGCTACACCTTC.

This clone was seen only a few times. The gene calls are TRBV27 and TRBJ1-6; D ambiguous. Between the trimmed V and J ends, which lost 3 bases and 10 bases, there was a span of 7 bases. Germline V CDR1 and CDR2: MNHEY, SMNVEV (reference sequence). CDR3 length: 12 amino acids. The CDR3 here is CASSFWESPLHF. The CDR3 region has the DNA TGTGCCAGCAGTTTTTGGGAGTCACCCCTCCACTTT.

The chain links TRBV6-1 to TRBJ2-7; no reliable D call. CDR1 is MNHNS and CDR2 is SASEGT in the germline V gene. This CDR3 has 13 residues. Trimming took off 4 bases at V and 5 bases at J, with 12 bases between the two ends. CDR3 sequence (DNA): TGTGCCAGCAGTGCTAAAGAGAGCAACGAGCAGTACTTC. Translated: CASSAKESNEQYF.

The chain couples TRBV28 to TRBJ1-2; D remains ambiguous. V was shortened by 2 bases and J by 4 bases, with 5 bases between the two germline ends. CDR3 size: 12 residues. Germline CDR1 reads MDHEN; CDR2 reads SYDVKM. CDR3 residues: CASSLAGYGYTF. CDR3 nucleotides: TGTGCCAGCAGTTTAGCAGGCTATGGCTACACCTTC.

The table lists this clone with a few counts. The V and J genes are TRBV5-1 and TRBJ2-6; D unresolved. The CDR3 contains 15 residues. The V and J ends lost 1 base and 4 bases respectively, with 9 bases between them. Germline CDR1 reads SGHRS; CDR2 reads YFSETQ. DNA for the CDR3: TGCGCCAGCAGCTTGCCCGGGTACGGGGCCAACGTCCTGACTTTC. This gives the protein CASSLPGYGANVLTF.

This clone was seen only a few times. The junction does not match germline at one end; this may be a read error. The chain employs TRBV7-9 and TRBJ2-2; D not resolved. Germline V lookup: CDR1 SEHNR, CDR2 FQNEAQ (reference sequence). The CDR3 has 11 residues. CDR3 sequence (DNA): TGTTCCAGCCAGATAACCGGGGAGCTGTTTTTT. Its translation: CSSQITGELFF.

The V and J genes are TRBV7-9 and TRBJ2-7; 9 bases line up with TRBD1. Germline CDR1 reads SEHNR; CDR2 reads FQNEAQ (reference sequence). Germline trimming cut 4 bases from V and 2 bases from J; bases unmatched to any gene: 6. The CDR3 totals 15 residues. The CDR3 region has the DNA TGTGCCAGCAGCTCGGACCGGGACAGGGCCTACGAGCAGTACTTC. It is translated as CASSSDRDRAYEQYF.

The genes are TRBV6-1 and TRBJ1-4; D perhaps matches TRBD1 (6 bases). Between the trimmed V and J ends, which lost 8 bases and 4 bases, there was a span of 17 bases. The CDR3 length is 15 residues. The V gene's germline CDR1 is MNHNS and CDR2 SASEGT. This CDR3 reads CASDGSQGYNEKLFF. The CDR3 DNA sequence: TGTGCCAGCGACGGTTCACAGGGTTATAATGAAAAACTGTTTTTT.

This sequence joins TRBV6-6 and TRBJ2-3; tentatively, D is TRBD2 (7 bases). V lost 5 bases and J lost 4, with 16 bases in between. Looked up from germline, CDR1 is MNHNY and CDR2 is SVGAGI (reference sequence). The CDR3 loop spans 15 amino acids. Written as DNA, the CDR3 is TGTGCCAGCAGTAATTCGTGGGAGGGGGCAGATACGCAGTATTTT. It specifies CASSNSWEGADTQYF.

The chain employs TRBV2 and TRBJ1-3, with TRBD1 as a possible D gene (5 bases). Looked up from germline, CDR1 is SNHLY and CDR2 is FYNNEI. The CDR3 sequence is 15 residues long. Trimming took off 5 bases at V and 0 bases at J, with 11 bases between the two ends. The CDR3 region is CASSQDSSSGNTIYF. The CDR3 DNA sequence: TGTGCCAGCAGTCAAGACAGCAGCTCTGGAAACACCATATATTTT.

This clone was observed a few times. This chain links TRBV6-6 with TRBJ1-5; no clear D. The CDR3 runs to 12 residues. The V and J ends lost 6 bases and 0 bases respectively, with 3 bases between them. The germline CDR1 and CDR2 sequences are MNHNY and SVGAGI (reference sequence). CDR3 in DNA: TGTGCCAGCAGCGGTAGCAATCAGCCCCAGCATTTT. This codes for CASSGSNQPQHF.

The genes are TRBV7-9 and TRBJ2-7; the match to TRBD1 covers 11 bases. With V trimmed by 2 bases and J by 6 bases, 6 bases remained unmatched. Germline V gene sequence: CDR1 SEHNR, CDR2 FQNEAQ (reference sequence). The CDR3 length is 15 residues. The CDR3 DNA follows: TGTGCCAGCAGCTTAAAGGCGGACAGGGGGCGCGAGCAGTACTTC. Translation: CASSLKADRGREQYF.

DNA for the CDR3: TGCGCCAGCCGAGAAGGAGCGGGGGGGGTAGATACGCAGTATTTT. Translated: CASREGAGGVDTQYF. This chain joins TRBV4-1 and TRBJ2-3; TRBD2 matches 10 bases. Trimming at V came to 8 bases and at J to 5 bases, leaving 10 bases not matched to a gene. Per germline, CDR1 MGHRA and CDR2 YSYEKL. The CDR3 covers 15 residues.

This rearrangement joins TRBV11-2 to TRBJ2-7; 10 positions agree with TRBD1. Trimming cost V 1 base and J 3 bases; bases outside gene matches: 3. In germline, CDR1 is SGHAT, CDR2 FQNNGV. This CDR3 has 15 residues. This chain's CDR3 is CASSLGDRGGYEQYF. Here the CDR3 DNA reads TGTGCCAGCAGCTTAGGGGACAGGGGTGGCTACGAGCAGTACTTC.

This clone was detected a few times. The V gene is TRBV5-4, the J gene TRBJ2-1; D call uncertain. Germline CDR1 reads SGHNT; CDR2 reads YYREEE (reference sequence). The V and J ends lost 3 bases and 5 bases respectively, with 3 bases between them. There are 11 residues in the CDR3. CDR3 sequence: CASSSDNEQFF. CDR3 bases: TGTGCCAGCAGCTCGGACAATGAGCAGTTCTTC.

This clone was picked up a small number of times. The rearrangement links TRBV7-9 to TRBJ2-3; D is undetermined. CDR3 length: 12 residues. Germline CDR1 SEHNR, CDR2 FQNEAQ (reference sequence). V lost 3 bases, J lost 1 base, and 2 bases lay in between. In nucleotides, the CDR3 is TGTGCCAGCAGCTTCGGCACAGATACGCAGTATTTT. Amino acid sequence: CASSFGTDTQYF.

This chain uses TRBV15 with TRBJ2-5, with unresolved D. Germline CDR1 LNHNV, CDR2 YYDKDF (reference sequence). Trimming left V 1 base short and J 2 bases short, with 8 bases between. The CDR3 is made up of 14 amino acids. CDR3 sequence: CATSRGGDQETQYF. As DNA, the CDR3 is TGTGCCACCAGCAGAGGAGGCGATCAAGAGACCCAGTACTTC.

The V and J genes are TRBV4-3 and TRBJ1-3; 7 bases align to TRBD1. The CDR3 runs 17 residues. V shed 2 bases, J shed 0 bases, and the junction held 7 bases outside the gene matches. Germline CDR1 reads LGHNA; CDR2 reads YSLEER. CDR3 amino acids: CASSQRGQSYSGNTIYF. DNA of the CDR3: TGCGCCAGCAGCCAAAGGGGACAGTCATACTCTGGAAACACCATATATTTT.

The rearrangement uses TRBV10-2 and TRBJ2-2, with 9 bases lining up with TRBD1. CDR3 length: 16 amino acids. Germline V gene lookup returns CDR1 WSHSY and CDR2 SAAADI. V was pared by 10 bases and J by 3 bases, with 12 bases of the junction left unmatched. The CDR3 sequence: CATRSRQGEHTGELFF. Here the CDR3 DNA reads TGCGCCACCAGAAGTAGACAGGGGGAACACACCGGGGAGCTGTTTTTT.

The CDR3 DNA is TGTGCCAGCAGCTCACACAGGGTGGGTGAGCAGTTCTTC. Translation: CASSSHRVGEQFF. This chain uses TRBV7-9 with TRBJ2-1; D is possibly TRBD1 (6 bases). Germline V lookup: CDR1 SEHNR, CDR2 FQNEAQ (reference sequence). The CDR3 contains 13 residues. Between the trimmed V and J ends, which lost 4 bases and 9 bases, there was a span of 13 bases.

This clone was recorded a few times. The chain joins TRBV4-1 to TRBJ1-5; TRBD1 might be the D (6 bases). The CDR3 runs 17 residues. V gave up 2 bases and J gave up 1 base, with 15 bases separating them. The V gene's germline CDR1 is MGHRA and CDR2 YSYEKL. The CDR3 here is CASSQPKTGMSNQPQHF. CDR3 DNA: TGCGCCAGCAGCCAACCCAAAACAGGGATGAGCAATCAGCCCCAGCATTTT.

The V gene is TRBV19, the J gene TRBJ2-1; 9 bases fit TRBD2. CDR1 and CDR2 (germline): LNHDA, SQIVND (reference sequence). CDR3 size: 14 residues. The V segment lost 5 bases and the J segment 8 bases; nucleotides outside the gene matches: 7. The CDR3 loop is CASSLGGRADEQFF. The CDR3 DNA reads as TGTGCCAGTAGTCTGGGCGGGAGGGCCGATGAGCAGTTCTTC.

The rearrangement joins TRBV19 to TRBJ2-5; 13 bases agree with TRBD2. With V trimmed by 2 bases and J by 2 bases, 2 bases remained unmatched. Germline lookup yields CDR1 LNHDA and CDR2 SQIVND (reference sequence). CDR3 length: 16 amino acids. CDR3: CASSIRGLAGQETQYF. Written as DNA, the CDR3 is TGTGCCAGTAGTATACGGGGACTAGCGGGGCAAGAGACCCAGTACTTC.